The T cell receptor beta chain under discussion was sequenced for a study of tumor and adjacent non-tumor tissue in lung cancer (dated by TCRdb to between 2018 and 2020). Regarding the complete study: Patients with adenocarcinoma (roughly 12), squamous cell carcinoma (2) and small cell lung cancer (1) were included in the cohort. The study compared bulk TCRbeta repertoires between lung tumor tissue and matched distant non-tumor lung tissue from approximately 14 lung cancer patients. TCRbeta CDR3 sequencing was performed on approximately 30 paired specimens, with one tumor sample and one normal lung sample collected per patient. In total, sequencing yielded 125,075,908 productive TCRbeta reads, which works out to an average of approximately 4 million reads per sample. Ages among the 15 or so patients ranged from roughly 30 to 76 years, there were approximately 10 men and 5 women, and disease was at TNM stage I to III. The study at large found these results: Younger patients had significantly higher TCR diversity, and higher tumor TCR diversity was associated with shorter overall and disease-free survival. The sequencing platform is not named in the methods, and unique molecular identifiers are not mentioned. TCR diversity (inverse Simpson) was significantly higher in tumor than in normal lung tissue (approximately 400 vs 170, P = 0.0075, Mann-Whitney U test). In normal lung, the top 100 clones accounted for a significantly larger cumulative share of the repertoire than in tumor tissue. Because peripheral blood was not sequenced, blood TCRbeta repertoires in the lung cancer patients of the study were not examined. With only approximately 15 patients in the cohort, the authors noted that larger samples and more detailed clinical data are needed.

To note about this clonotype: This receptor's antigen is unknown. Base qualities were left out, and no much larger clone turns up one base away.

Libraries were built with multiplex PCR. TCRdb lists the instrument as Illumina HiSeq 2500. Following protocols modified from ARM-PCR, the researchers constructed TCRbeta libraries through three rounds of nested PCR with primers (Table S4). PCR products of 200-500 bp were gel-excised and purified with the QIAquick gel extraction kit before sequencing. Processing in the source paper ran as follows. Reads were cleaned with Trimmomatic, merged with FLASH into complete CDR3 sequences, and assigned to V(D)J germline segments with MiTCR. Clonal diversity was calculated as the inverse Simpson's index using VDJtools. A read counted as productive if the sequence was in-frame and lacked a premature stop codon. TCRdb passed the public sequencing reads through fastp at Q25 and MiXCR, retaining productive beta sequences. Each entry merges the rows of one CDR3 protein and shows their most common DNA and genes. These V and J calls originate from TCRdb's pipeline instead of the authors' own analysis. The sample table records under 250,000 distinct CDR3 sequences; roughly 70% of these occur just once. The top ten hold almost 25% of the sample.

There are 18 amino acids in the CDR3, from cysteine to phenylalanine inclusive. The entry retains the CDR3 DNA only, 54 bases that are in frame from base 1. The germline V gene yields SGHAT for CDR1 and FQNNGV for CDR2. Trimming takes 0 bases from V and 0 bases from J, and the germline ends sit 15 bases apart. RNA was isolated from bulk, unsorted tissue, and RNA quality was assessed with a NanoDrop ND-1000 and an Agilent 2100. Donors were newly diagnosed lung cancer patients admitted for thoracic surgery in China between August and November 2014, without prior chemotherapy. Patients who had received previous radiotherapy or chemotherapy, or who had another concurrent cancer, were excluded from the study. Surgical tissue pieces of about 1-2.1 cm3 were preserved in RNAlater solution and were kept at -80 degrees C until use.

In this chain, TRBV11-2 is recombined with TRBJ2-1, with the identity of the D gene unclear. This TCR derives from a man aged 55 to 70 with non-small cell lung cancer. Specimen: lung tumor tissue. The CDR3 has the sequence CASSLETGGRSSYNEQFF. The DNA sequence is TGTGCCAGCAGCTTAGAAACGGGCGGTCGGAGCTCCTACAATGAGCAGTTCTTC. Joined to the reference TRBV11-2 and TRBJ2-1 proteins, this CDR3 gives the full variable domain: EAGVAQSPRYKIIEKRQSVAFWCNPISGHATLYWYQQILGQGPKLLIQFQNNGVVDDSQLPKDRFSAERLKGVDSTLKIQPAKLEDSAVYLCASSLETGGRSSYNEQFFGPGTRLTVL.